Each of the 6 T cell receptor beta chains below was sequenced from the same sample in a study of OX40 agonist ivuxolimab in advanced cancers. Measured with immunoSEQ multiplex PCR; TCRdb has only the in-frame clones, and not every one. This table holds around 68,000 clones, roughly 90% found once. Sequencing was performed on CD4+ or CD8+ T cells sorted from blood, taken in a trial of the OX40 agonist ivuxolimab. These receptor sequences come from an adult with an advanced solid tumor such as melanoma, head and neck, liver or kidney cancer.

This rearrangement joins TRBV5-1 to TRBJ2-5; TRBD2 agrees at 15 bases. V lost 4 bases, J lost 5 bases, and 9 bases stayed unmatched. The CDR3 spans 17 residues. CDR1 and CDR2 (germline): SGHRS, YFSETQ. The chain's CDR3 is CASSPGLAGGPAETQYF. As DNA, the CDR3 is TGCGCCAGCAGCCCGGGACTAGCGGGAGGTCCTGCGGAGACCCAGTACTTC.

The rearrangement uses TRBV6-1 and TRBJ2-7, with D unclear. CDR3 length: 11 amino acids. V was shortened by 7 bases and J by 2 bases, with 6 bases between the two germline ends. Germline values: CDR1 MNHNS, CDR2 SASEGT. The CDR3 DNA is TGTGCCAGCACTACGGCCTACGAGCAGTACTTC. Translating it yields CASTTAYEQYF.

V is TRBV5-1 and J is TRBJ2-7, with D hard to call. The germline CDR1 and CDR2 sequences are SGHRS and YFSETQ. The CDR3 extends over 14 amino acids. V was pared by 0 bases and J by 2 bases, with 9 bases between. CDR3 protein: CASSLGSAAYEQYF. CDR3 in DNA: TGCGCCAGCAGCTTGGGTTCCGCGGCCTACGAGCAGTACTTC.

The J gene is TRBJ2-1, the V gene TRBV30; D is perhaps TRBD1 or TRBD2 (6 bases each). CDR3 size: 13 residues. Germline loops: CDR1 GTSNPN, CDR2 SVGIG (reference sequence). Trimming removed 5 bases from V and 3 bases from J, with 11 bases in between. This chain's CDR3 is CAWRRDIYNEQFF. The CDR3 DNA is TGTGCCTGGCGGAGGGACATCTACAATGAGCAGTTCTTC.

The chain joins TRBV28 to TRBJ2-7; TRBD1 agrees at 7 bases. CDR1 MDHEN and CDR2 SYDVKM come from the germline V gene. The V and J ends lost 10 bases and 1 base, in that order; junction bases with no gene match: 16. CDR3 length: 16 residues. CDR3 in amino acids: CATLALGRGSSYEQYF. The DNA for the CDR3 is TGTGCCACTCTTGCCCTGGGCAGGGGGTCATCCTACGAGCAGTACTTC.

The chain combines TRBV5-6 with TRBJ2-7; TRBD1 matches at 8 bases. Germline V gives CDR1 SGHDT, CDR2 YYEEEE. After removal of 8 bases from V and 0 bases from J, the junction contained 7 bases not matched to a gene. The CDR3 has 14 amino acids. The CDR3, as DNA: TGTGCCAGTTCCAGACAGGGGCCCTCCTACGAGCAGTACTTC. Amino acids: CASSRQGPSYEQYF.